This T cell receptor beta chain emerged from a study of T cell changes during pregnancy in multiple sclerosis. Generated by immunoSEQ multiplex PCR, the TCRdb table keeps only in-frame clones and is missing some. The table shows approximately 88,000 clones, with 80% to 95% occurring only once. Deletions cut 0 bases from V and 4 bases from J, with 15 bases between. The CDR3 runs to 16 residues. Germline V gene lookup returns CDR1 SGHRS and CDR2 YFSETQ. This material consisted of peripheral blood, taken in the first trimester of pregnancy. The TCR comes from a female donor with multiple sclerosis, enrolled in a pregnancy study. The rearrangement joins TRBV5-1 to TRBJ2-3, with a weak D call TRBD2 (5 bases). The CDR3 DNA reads TGCGCCAGCAGCTTGGGTTGGGGAGCAGGATCAGATACGCAGTATTTT. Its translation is CASSLGWGAGSDTQYF.